Below, one TCR beta chain is given with its context. The antigen this receptor binds is unknown. Base qualities are not recorded, but no much larger clone differs from it by a single base. The sample originates from a study of cytomegalovirus exposure and HLA in healthy donors (dated by TCRdb to the late 2010s). With respect to the entire study: An earlier analysis of more than 550 of the donors reported approximately 300 Gb of sequence data and roughly 120 million unique TCR beta sequences obtained from around 170 million T cells. Around 330 gigabases of sequencing data and around 80 million unique TCR sequences made up an early release that covered several hundred HLA-typed donors. Of the roughly 420 genotyped donors, 81% were placed in the genetic ancestry cluster associated with self-reported Caucasian donors. The aim of the study was to test whether cataloging public T cell receptors could identify signatures of past pathogen exposure. The study used immunosequencing to profile the T cell repertoires of hundreds of subjects and linked those repertoires to cytomegalovirus serostatus. Besides the first cohort of roughly 700 subjects, a separate validation cohort made up of 95 to 150 different subjects was used. To predict cytomegalovirus infection status, the study combined high-throughput TCR immunosequencing, statistical association of individual TCRs with disease status, and machine learning. A later analysis re-examined previously published TCR beta repertoires from roughly 650 donors and added high-resolution HLA genotyping to investigate patterns of TCR occurrence. In the later analysis, no new phenotypic data were used to find candidate immune exposures; instead, reliance was placed on TCR beta sequences and their occurrence across donors. An earlier analysis of approximately 580 of the donors used high-throughput TCR beta sequencing to judge whether each TCR beta V gene segment behaved as functional or pseudogenic. Donor age, sex, ethnicity and CMV serostatus were collected together with the repertoire data. A later genetic analysis took genome-wide SNP genotypes for about three fifths of the roughly 670 donors and used that subset as a discovery cohort. All discovery cohort repertoires had been generated using a single sequencing platform. HLA typing covered class I and class II loci at four-digit resolution. The number of donors typed differed by locus, with about 629-630 for A, B, C, DRB1 and DQB1, roughly 550 for DQA1, under 610 for DPA1, and approximately 470 for DPB1. Because of strong linkage in the cohort, five DR-DQ haplotypes were treated as single units for association and clustering. On average, approximately 250,000 unique TCR beta nucleotide sequences were sequenced per donor among about 400 genotyped donors of the cohort, with roughly 18% of those sequences being non-productive.

The cohort consisted of hundreds of healthy bone marrow donors. At the time of sampling, all cohort members were nominally healthy, though unrecorded immune exposures were likely present. The donor was CMV seronegative and belonged to the group of around 350 seronegative cohort members. Each donor provided a peripheral blood sample, and peripheral blood mononuclear cells were used for TCR beta sequencing. Genomic DNA extraction from the blood cell samples was performed with the Qiagen DNeasy Blood Extraction Kit. Libraries were prepared through the immunoSEQ multiplex PCR assay. A mixture of 60 forward primers for TCR Vbeta segments and 13 reverse primers for TCR Jbeta segments was used in the multiplex PCR. The CDR3 region of rearranged TCR beta genes was amplified from genomic DNA by a multiplex PCR assay. The Illumina HiSeq System was used to sequence the amplified TCR beta libraries as 87-base-pair reads. Processing in the source paper ran as follows. A later analysis counted about 82 million unique TCR beta chains across the 650 to 700 repertoires, and 9 million to 14 million of these chains were shared by at least two donors. Raw reads were error-corrected and collapsed into unique sequences with a nearest-neighbor algorithm that merged closely related sequences to remove PCR and sequencing errors. Alignment of CDR3 sequences to IMGT reference sequences was used to assign V, D and J gene segments. Each retained sequence needed at least a six-nucleotide match to both a V gene segment and a J gene segment. A rearrangement was called productive if the CDR3 had no stop codons and remained in frame with V and J, and every other rearrangement was called non-productive. CDR3 was defined according to IMGT convention as the region running from the second conserved V-encoded cysteine to the conserved J-encoded phenylalanine. The earlier analysis of about 590 of the donors excluded sequences that lacked an unambiguous match to a single V gene segment. An earlier analysis of some 610 of the donors called V segments functional above 56.7% productive rearrangements and segregating when the between-donor standard deviation exceeded 5%. A statistical classification framework was developed to diagnose cytomegalovirus status using the catalog of TCR beta chain sequences. In a later analysis, TCR nucleotide sequences were compared against IMGT/GENE-DB human TR gene sequences so that V and J genes could be assigned. Using the TCRdist pipeline, a later analysis assigned CDR3 sequences along with most-parsimonious VDJ recombination scenarios. In a later analysis, each TCR beta chain was defined by its CDR3 amino acid sequence together with its V-gene family, and reads lacking a unique V-gene family were excluded. A later analysis removed 500 to 650 highly shared, low-generation-probability nucleotide sequences to deal with suspected cross-contamination and a sequencing artifact. For each public chain, a later analysis derived a clonal expansion index from normalized ranks of inferred template counts within each repertoire. In a later analysis, generation probabilities were computed using a VDJ recombination model fitted to out-of-frame rearrangements, and the results were checked against IGoR. A later analysis scored TCR-TCR, TCR-HLA and TCR-CMV co-occurrence with hypergeometric tests, applying a repertoire-size bias correction to TCR pairs. False discovery rates were estimated in a later analysis by permuting HLA or CMV assignments 20 times. In a later analysis, co-occurring TCRs were grouped using DBSCAN, and TCRdist sequence similarity was added for clustering within HLA-allele-positive subsets. For co-occurrence clustering, repertoires with fewer than 30,000 or more than 120,000 public chains were excluded, along with five or six repertoires with anomalous nucleotide sharing. TCRdb took over this immuneACCESS table, retaining in-frame rearrangements with V and J assigned. Such tables are incomplete; in checked studies, under half of the missing clones stem from an unresolved V gene, and the remainder is unexplained. D and trimming come from the DNA, and the V and J calls and clone size come from that table. This sample holds 110,000 to 150,000 clones; 79% were observed only once. The ten largest clones add up to approximately 0.97% of the sample.

Beyond this particular receptor, the publication reports: The classifier was reported to diagnose cytomegalovirus status with high specificity and sensitivity in both the original cohort and the validation cohort. The study listed around 160 TCR beta chains as associated with cytomegalovirus. The presence/absence analyses assumed that sequencing depth was roughly uniform across donors, and that assumption may not be true. In a later analysis, HLA-associated TCR beta chains were found to be more clonally expanded and to have lower generation probabilities than equally common non-associated chains. In a later genetic analysis, fewer N-insertions in productive TCRs were reported among donors in an Asian-associated ancestry cluster than the 666-donor mean. The earlier analysis of a few hundred of the donors excluded fewer than 20 rarely observed V segments, including chromosome 9 orphons, because counts were too low. A further reported finding was that TCR beta sequences accurately predicted the HLA-A and HLA-B alleles for most subjects in the first cohort. Because some donors lacked HLA typing at each locus, the association tests relied only on the typed subset. A few of the identified cytomegalovirus-associated TCR beta chains were confirmed in vitro to be specific for cytomegalovirus antigens. According to the authors, the approach could potentially be generalized to other disease states and immunological phenotypes. Most CMV-associated TCR beta chains appeared to be HLA-restricted in a later analysis, and the HLA associations seemed to be driven largely by CMV exposure. In a later genetic analysis, a missense DCLRE1C variant was associated with V-gene and J-gene trimming of TCR beta chains, and the association was replicated in an independent cohort. A cluster of highly shared sequence variants was judged likely to be a technical artifact of the sequencing pipeline. Specific HLA alleles were associated with roughly 16,000 TCR beta sequences at a false discovery rate of 0.05 in a later analysis. In this cohort, only TCR beta chains were sequenced, and detectable features were limited by the absence of alpha or paired-chain data. Most TCR sequences were seen in very few donors, while some public TCRs were found in many individuals. According to a later analysis, parvovirus B19, influenza, CMV and Epstein-Barr virus appeared linked to several top co-occurrence clusters. When HLA alleles, especially DR and DQ, strongly co-occurred, TCR associations were difficult to assign to individual alleles. Correlated functional status among segregating V segments might be attributable to linkage disequilibrium, but an unknown experimental factor could not be ruled out. CMV serostatus was the only immune exposure information available for the cohort. In an earlier analysis of around 600 of the donors, most TCR beta V segments were observed in productive rearrangements about 87% or about 30% of the time, broadly matching IMGT annotations. In a later analysis, TCR association rates were found to vary across HLA loci, with the most associated TCRs seen for DRB1 alleles and the fewest for HLA-C alleles.

Sequencing was performed on PBMCs. The receptor was isolated from a man between 18 and 29 years old in good health and CMV-seronegative.

The nucleotides read TGTGCCAGCAGCGTCCAGACAGGGCGGTTAGAGACCCAGTACTTC. It encodes CASSVQTGRLETQYF. Recombination linked TRBV9 to TRBJ2-5, with 7 middle bases fitting TRBD1. Taken from cysteine to phenylalanine, the CDR3 has 15 residues. Only the CDR3 part of the read is kept: 45 bases, read in frame from the first base. Trimmed from V: 2 bases; trimmed from J: 4 bases; junction bases lacking a gene match: 8. Sequences SGDLS (CDR1) and YYNGEE (CDR2) are obtained from the germline V gene.